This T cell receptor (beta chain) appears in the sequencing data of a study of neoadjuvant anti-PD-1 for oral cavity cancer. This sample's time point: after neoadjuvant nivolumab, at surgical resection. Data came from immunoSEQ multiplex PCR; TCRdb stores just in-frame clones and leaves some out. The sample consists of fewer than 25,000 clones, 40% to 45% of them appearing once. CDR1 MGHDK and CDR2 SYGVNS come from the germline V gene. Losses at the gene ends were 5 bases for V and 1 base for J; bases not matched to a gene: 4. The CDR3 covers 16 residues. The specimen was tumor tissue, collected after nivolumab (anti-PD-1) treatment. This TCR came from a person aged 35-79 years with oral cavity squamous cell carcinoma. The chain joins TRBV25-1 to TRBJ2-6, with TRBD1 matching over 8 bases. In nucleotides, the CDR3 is TGTGCCAGCAGTAACAGGGGGAGATCTGGGGCCAACGTCCTGACTTTC. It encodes CASSNRGRSGANVLTF.